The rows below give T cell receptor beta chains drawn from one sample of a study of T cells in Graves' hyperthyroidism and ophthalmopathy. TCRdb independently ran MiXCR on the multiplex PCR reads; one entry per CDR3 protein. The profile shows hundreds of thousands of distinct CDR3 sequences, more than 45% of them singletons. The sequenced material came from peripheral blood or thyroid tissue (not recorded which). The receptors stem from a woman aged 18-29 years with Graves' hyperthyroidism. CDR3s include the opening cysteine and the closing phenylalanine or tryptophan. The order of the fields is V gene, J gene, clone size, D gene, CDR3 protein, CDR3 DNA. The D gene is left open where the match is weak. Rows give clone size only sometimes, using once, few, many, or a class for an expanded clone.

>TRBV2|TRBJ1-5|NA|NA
CASSETIGIYSNQPQHF
TGTGCCAGCAGTGAAACGATAGGAATCTATAGCAATCAGCCCCAGCATTTT
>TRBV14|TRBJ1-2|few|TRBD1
CASSTPGGGGYTF
TGTGCCAGCAGTACACCAGGGGGCGGAGGCTACACCTTC
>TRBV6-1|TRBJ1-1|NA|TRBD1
CASSRTGTGDEAFF
TGTGCCAGCAGTCGGACCGGGACAGGGGACGAAGCTTTCTTT
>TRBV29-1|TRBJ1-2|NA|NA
CSVPGAAYGYTF
TGCAGCGTTCCCGGGGCCGCCTATGGCTACACCTTC
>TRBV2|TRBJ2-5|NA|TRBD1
CASSTRGIQETQYF
TGTGCCAGCAGTACCAGGGGGATACAAGAGACCCAGTACTTC
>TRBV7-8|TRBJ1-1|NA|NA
CAWSPGLQNTEAFF
TGTGCCTGGAGTCCGGGCCTTCAGAACACTGAAGCTTTCTTT
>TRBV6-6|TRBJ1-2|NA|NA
CASGGAYSYTF
TGTGCCAGCGGAGGGGCCTATAGCTACACCTTC
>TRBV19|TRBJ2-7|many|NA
CASAGPGKQYF
TGTGCCAGTGCGGGCCCTGGGAAGCAGTACTTC
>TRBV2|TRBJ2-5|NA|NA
CTSRDIGEETQYF
TGTACCAGCAGAGATATAGGGGAAGAGACCCAGTACTTC
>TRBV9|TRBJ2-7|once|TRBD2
CASSQDFLAGAEQYF
TGTGCCAGCAGCCAAGATTTCCTAGCGGGAGCCGAGCAGTACTTC
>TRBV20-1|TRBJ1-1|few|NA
CSARVLGQNTEAFF
TGCAGTGCTAGAGTACTGGGACAGAACACTGAAGCTTTCTTT
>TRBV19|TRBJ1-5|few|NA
CASSPWGTQPQHF
TGTGCCAGTAGCCCCTGGGGGACTCAGCCCCAGCATTTT
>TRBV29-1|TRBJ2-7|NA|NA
CSVAGGTRGRHF
NA
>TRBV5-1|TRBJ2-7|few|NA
CASGKQNSYEQYF
TGCGCCAGCGGCAAACAGAATTCCTACGAGCAGTACTTC
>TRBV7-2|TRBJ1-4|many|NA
CASSLDQGSKLFF
TGTGCCAGCAGCTTAGATCAGGGTTCCAAACTGTTTTTT